The present T cell receptor (beta chain) was sequenced within a study of blood T cell repertoires in COVID-19. Looking at the study overall: The samples span acute and convalescent COVID-19 from the United States, Italy and Spain.

Per the study methods: Estimation of nucleated cell counts was performed using reference gene primer amplification. Assay used: immunoSEQ multiplex PCR; TCRdb lists only in-frame clones, some missing. The DNA gave D and trimming, while V, J and clone size come from that table. The table includes 150,000 to 200,000 clones, under 95% detected once. About this clone itself: The junction does not match germline at one end; this may be a read error.

The germline CDR1 and CDR2 sequences are LNHDA and SQIVND (reference sequence). The CDR3 runs 14 residues. The chain recombines TRBV19 with TRBJ1-2; 10 positions match TRBD1. Sequenced input: peripheral blood. The sequence came from a man between 60 and 75 years old with active or convalescent COVID-19. The CDR3 coding sequence is TGTGCCAGTAGTACTCTAGCCGGGACAGGGGCTGCCTTCTTC. Translation: CASSTLAGTGAAFF. Full variable domain (rest looked up from reference TRBV19 and TRBJ1-2): DGGITQSPKYLFRKEGQNVTLSCEQNLNHDAMYWYRQDPGQGLRLIYYSQIVNDFQKGDIAEGYSVSREKKESFPLTVTSAQKNPTAFYLCASSTLAGTGAAFFGSGTRLTVV.